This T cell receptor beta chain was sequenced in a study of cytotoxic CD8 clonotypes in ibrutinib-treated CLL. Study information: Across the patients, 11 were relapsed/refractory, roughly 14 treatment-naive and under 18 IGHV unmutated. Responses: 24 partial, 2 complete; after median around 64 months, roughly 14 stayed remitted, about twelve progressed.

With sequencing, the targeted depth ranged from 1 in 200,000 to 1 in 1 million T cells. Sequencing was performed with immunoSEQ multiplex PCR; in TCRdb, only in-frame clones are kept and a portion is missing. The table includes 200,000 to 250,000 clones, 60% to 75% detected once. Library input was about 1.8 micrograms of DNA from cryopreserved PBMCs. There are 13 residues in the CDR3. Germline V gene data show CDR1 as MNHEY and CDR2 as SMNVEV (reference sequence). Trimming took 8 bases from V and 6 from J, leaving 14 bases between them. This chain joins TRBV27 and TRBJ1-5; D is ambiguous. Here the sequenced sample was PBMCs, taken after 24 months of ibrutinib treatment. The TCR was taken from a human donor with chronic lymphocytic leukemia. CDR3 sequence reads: CASGPPGSQPQHF. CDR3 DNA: TGTGCCAGCGGCCCCCCGGGGTCTCAGCCCCAGCATTTT.